These T cell receptor beta chains were read from a single sample in a study of blood T cell repertoires in COVID-19. This table comes from immunoSEQ multiplex PCR, and its TCRdb copy is limited to in-frame clones, with some not included. The data show 300,000 to 350,000 clones, about 90% seen once. The sequencing sample was made of PBMCs or T cells enriched from blood (not recorded which). These receptors were taken from a man aged 25-40 years who had recovered from COVID-19. Both conserved end residues are part of each CDR3.

J,V,CDR3
TRBJ1-2,TRBV5-5,CASSLGSARDSGYTF
TRBJ2-7,TRBV9,CASSVDSGGGEQYF
TRBJ1-2,TRBV19,CASSIGQGNYGYTF
TRBJ1-4,TRBV18,CASSSGTGYEKLFF
TRBJ1-4,TRBV28,CASSEASTNEKLFF
TRBJ2-2,TRBV5-1,CASSLQPSGGATGELFF
TRBJ1-1,TRBV19,CASSDWTGGMNTEAFF
TRBJ1-2,TRBV5-6,CASSPVDSPPRGYTF
TRBJ2-2,TRBV5-1,CASSLGQGGELFF
TRBJ1-2,TRBV11-2,CASSLRGVYGYTF
TRBJ1-5,TRBV28,CASSLGQGSQPQHF
TRBJ1-3,TRBV28,CASSRQGTPGNTIYF
TRBJ2-7,TRBV11-1,CASSLGDRDEQYF
TRBJ1-5,TRBV7-2,CASSPGGPGQPQHF
TRBJ1-1,TRBV7-6,CASSLGGGVAEAFF
TRBJ2-1,TRBV13,CASSVLRDRGRENEQFF
TRBJ1-2,TRBV19,CASSIPGLSHGYTF
TRBJ2-4,TRBV7-6,CASSQGLAGGGSKNIQYF
TRBJ1-1,TRBV3-1/TRBV3-2,CASSHSFAGGKNTEAFF
TRBJ2-2,TRBV10-3,CAISEARSAGELFF
TRBJ1-3,TRBV29-1,CSVQLGGAGNTIYF
TRBJ2-5,TRBV5-1,CASSNAGGLVGETQYF
TRBJ2-2,TRBV5-1,CASSGGQGGASITGELFF
TRBJ1-6,TRBV7-8,CASSLVQGENSPLHF